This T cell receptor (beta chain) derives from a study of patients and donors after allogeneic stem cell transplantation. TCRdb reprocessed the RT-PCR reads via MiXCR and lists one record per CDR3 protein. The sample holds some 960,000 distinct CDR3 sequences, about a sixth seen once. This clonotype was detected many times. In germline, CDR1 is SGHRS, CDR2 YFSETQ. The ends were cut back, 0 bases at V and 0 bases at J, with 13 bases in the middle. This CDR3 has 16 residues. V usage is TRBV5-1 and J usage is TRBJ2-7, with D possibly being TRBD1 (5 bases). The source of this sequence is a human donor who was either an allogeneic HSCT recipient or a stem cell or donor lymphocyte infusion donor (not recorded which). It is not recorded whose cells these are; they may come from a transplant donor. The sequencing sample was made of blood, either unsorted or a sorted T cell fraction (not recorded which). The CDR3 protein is CASSLGQRESSYEQYF. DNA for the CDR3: TGCGCCAGCAGCTTGGGACAGCGTGAAAGCTCCTACGAGCAGTACTTC.